These T cell receptor beta chains were read from a single sample in a study of blood T cells in healthy people across ages. From the 5' RACE reads, TCRdb called clonotypes with MiXCR, one entry per CDR3 protein. This table holds 1.5 million to 2 million distinct CDR3 sequences, just under 50% found once. The sequenced sample was blood. Every receptor here comes from a woman in her 40s in good health. The CDR3 runs from the conserved cysteine through the conserved F or W. Fields, in order: CDR3 DNA, CDR3 protein, clone size, D gene, V gene, J gene. D genes are given only for firm matches. Expanded clones get a size class; other rows say once, few or many, or leave the size out.

TGCGCCAGCAGCCCGGGACATGTCGGAAGCTCCTACGAGCAGTACTTC	CASSPGHVGSSYEQYF	.	.	TRBV5-1	TRBJ2-7
TGTGCCAGCAGCTTAGACCGGGGGGGCTCCTACGAGCAGTACTTC	CASSLDRGGSYEQYF	many	TRBD2	TRBV7-2	TRBJ2-7
TGCAGTGCGCGGCGTTACACAGGGGGAACGACCCAGTACTTC	CSARRYTGGTTQYF	.	TRBD1	TRBV20-1	TRBJ2-5
TGCAGCGTCCAGTCCCGGGGGCGGGCACGAATCTACAATGAGCAGTTCTTC	CSVQSRGRARIYNEQFF	once	.	TRBV29-1	TRBJ2-1
TGTGCCAGCAGCTTTGGGTCGAACAATGAAAAACTGTTTTTT	CASSFGSNNEKLFF	.	.	TRBV5-6	TRBJ1-4
TGTGCCAGCAGCCCCCTTAAGGGTGTGTGGTACTTC	CASSPLKGVWYF	.	.	TRBV7-9	TRBJ2-4
TGTGCCAGCAGTGGGACGAGTTGGTTTGACGAGCAGTACTTC	CASSGTSWFDEQYF	.	.	TRBV28	TRBJ2-7
TGTGCCAGCAGCCGACAGAAACATAGCAATCAGCCCCAGCATTTT	CASSRQKHSNQPQHF	few	.	TRBV12-3/TRBV12-4	TRBJ1-5
TGTGCCAGCAGCTTCAGGGTCATGTCCGCTAGCACAGATACGCAGTATTTT	CASSFRVMSASTDTQYF	.	.	TRBV11-2	TRBJ2-3
TGCAGTGCTAGGACTTTCCGGAGCACAGATACGCAGTATTTT	CSARTFRSTDTQYF	.	.	TRBV20-1	TRBJ2-3
TGTGCCAGCAGTTGGCCGGGGAGAGAGACCCAGTACTTC	CASSWPGRETQYF	once	.	TRBV5-5	TRBJ2-5
TGCAGTGCTAGGAGTCTCAGGGGATTTGGCGGCTACACCTTC	CSARSLRGFGGYTF	.	.	TRBV20-1	TRBJ1-2
TGTGCCAGCAGCCCGAGGGCCGAATCAACCGGAGAACAAGAGACCCAGTACTTC	CASSPRAESTGEQETQYF	.	.	TRBV7-8	TRBJ2-5
TGCGGTGCTAGGACCGGCCAGGAGACCCAGTACTTC	CGARTGQETQYF	.	.	TRBV20-1	TRBJ2-5
TGTGCCTACCGGGACGGGGAGCTCGAGACCCAGTACTTC	CAYRDGELETQYF	.	.	TRBV2	TRBJ2-5
TGCAGTGCTAAACGGGACATATCCTATGGCTACACCTTC	CSAKRDISYGYTF	.	.	TRBV20-1	TRBJ1-2
TGTGCCACCGCTCCACTAGCGGGGGAATACAATGAGCAGTACTTC	CATAPLAGEYNEQYF	.	TRBD2	TRBV6-6	TRBJ2-7
TGTGCCAGCAGCCCGACTCCGGGAAGCTTCCAAGAGACCCAGTACTTC	CASSPTPGSFQETQYF	few	.	TRBV13	TRBJ2-5
TGCGCCTCCCGCGGGTCGGCTAGCAGCTACGAGCAGTACTTC	CASRGSASSYEQYF	.	.	TRBV10-2	TRBJ2-7
TGTGCCATCAGGAGGGACAGGAATGGTAGGTACGAGCAGTACTTC	CAIRRDRNGRYEQYF	.	TRBD1	TRBV10-3	TRBJ2-7